Shown below are 26 T cell receptor beta chains from a single sample sequenced in a study of long-term antiretroviral therapy in people with HIV (dated by TCRdb to the early 2020s). The immunoSEQ hsTCRB v3.0 assay was used at survey level resolution for TRB variable region sequencing. TCRdb's version of the immuneACCESS table is confined to in-frame rearrangements and falls short of the full clone set. An unresolved V gene accounts for under half of the shortfall where checked; the remainder is of unknown origin. This sample holds about 33,000 clones; approximately 96% were observed only once. The ten biggest clones cover 2.4% of the sample. The specimen was unsorted PBMCs, collected approximately 6.8 years after starting antiretroviral therapy. The receptors shown here come from a man aged 25-45 years with HIV.

The rearrangement links TRBV15 to TRBJ1-2; TRBD1 agrees at 8 bases. Germline V gene lookup returns CDR1 LNHNV and CDR2 YYDKDF (reference sequence). V lost 3 bases to trimming and J lost 7 bases; unmatched junction nucleotides: 7. This CDR3 is built from 14 residues. The CDR3 sequence is CATSRTTGEGGYTF. CDR3 nucleotide sequence: TGTGCCACCAGCAGGACGACAGGGGAAGGTGGCTACACCTTC.

This clone was found once. The CDR3 loop reads CASSPPGPYNQPQHF. The CDR3 nucleotides read TGTGCCAGCTCACCACCGGGACCCTACAATCAGCCCCAGCATTTT. This chain joins TRBV18 and TRBJ1-5; maybe TRBD1 (5 bases). Trimming stripped 0 bases from V and 3 bases from J, with 9 bases between. The germline V gene encodes CDR1 KGHSH and CDR2 LQKENI. The CDR3 contains 15 residues.

The rearrangement links TRBV19 to TRBJ1-4, with 9 bases lining up with TRBD1. CDR3 length: 14 amino acids. The V and J ends lost 6 bases and 5 bases, in that order; junction bases with no gene match: 4. The germline gives CDR1 LNHDA, CDR2 SQIVND (reference sequence). CDR3 DNA: TGTGCCAGTAGGCATACAGGGGGCAATGAAAAACTGTTTTTT. Its translation: CASRHTGGNEKLFF. Filled out from reference TRBV19 and TRBJ1-4, the complete variable domain reads DGGITQSPKYLFRKEGQNVTLSCEQNLNHDAMYWYRQDPGQGLRLIYYSQIVNDFQKGDIAEGYSVSREKKESFPLTVTSAQKNPTAFYLCASRHTGGNEKLFFGSGTQLSVL.

The V and J genes are TRBV2 and TRBJ2-6, with no clear D. This CDR3 region has 16 residues. The ends were cut back, 4 bases at V and 0 bases at J, with 10 bases in the middle. From germline, CDR1 is SNHLY and CDR2 FYNNEI. The CDR3 region is CASSGPLPSGANVLTF. As DNA, the CDR3 is TGTGCCAGCAGTGGCCCCCTTCCCTCTGGGGCCAACGTCCTGACTTTC.

The chain employs TRBV4-1 and TRBJ1-2, with D possibly being TRBD1 (6 bases). The CDR3 loop spans 14 amino acids. Trimming stripped 0 bases from V and 8 bases from J, with 13 bases between. Per the germline V gene, CDR1 is MGHRA and CDR2 is YSYEKL. The CDR3 spells CASSQEAAGQGYTF. In nucleotides, the CDR3 is TGCGCCAGCAGCCAAGAGGCCGCAGGACAGGGCTACACCTTC.

This clone was recorded only once. V and J are TRBV27 and TRBJ1-2, with 8 bases lining up with TRBD1. The CDR3 totals 13 residues. Trimming at V came to 6 bases and at J to 7 bases, leaving 7 bases not matched to a gene. The germline V gene encodes CDR1 MNHEY and CDR2 SMNVEV (reference sequence). This CDR3 is CASSPQTGAGYTF. CDR3 nucleotide sequence: TGTGCCAGCAGCCCCCAGACAGGGGCTGGCTACACCTTC.

V gene TRBV9 combines with J gene TRBJ2-7; TRBD1 agrees at 10 bases. Germline V gives CDR1 SGDLS, CDR2 YYNGEE. This CDR3 comprises 17 residues. V dropped 3 bases and J dropped 0; count of bases not matched to a gene: 9. CDR3 DNA: TGTGCCAGCAGCGCTGGACAGGGGGGCCCTAGCTCCTACGAGCAGTACTTC. This codes for CASSAGQGGPSSYEQYF. Based on the CDR3 plus reference TRBV9 and TRBJ2-7, the full variable domain is DSGVTQTPKHLITATGQRVTLRCSPRSGDLSVYWYQQSLDQGLQFLIQYYNGEERAKGNILERFSAQQFPDLHSELNLSSLELGDSALYFCASSAGQGGPSSYEQYFGPGTRLTVT.

The gene calls are TRBV2 and TRBJ2-3; D ambiguous. This CDR3 is 13 amino acids long. Germline V gene sequence: CDR1 SNHLY, CDR2 FYNNEI. V was cut by 11 bases and J by 0 bases, with 12 bases left in between. The CDR3 reads CAHRPSSTDTQYF. In DNA form, the CDR3 reads TGTGCCCATAGGCCCTCTAGCACAGATACGCAGTATTTT.

For the CDR3, the DNA is TGTGCCAGCAGTTACTCCGGGACAGCTAATTCACCCCTCCACTTT. As protein: CASSYSGTANSPLHF. V gene TRBV6-6 combines with J gene TRBJ1-6, with TRBD1 matching 7 bases. There are 15 residues in the CDR3. CDR1 and CDR2 from the germline V gene are MNHNY and SVGAGI (reference sequence). V was clipped by 0 bases and J by 6 bases; unmatched bases: 2.

The genes are TRBV19 and TRBJ1-5; 8 bases match TRBD1. The trim removed 7 bases at V and 4 bases at J, leaving 6 bases unmatched. CDR1 and CDR2 (germline): LNHDA, SQIVND (reference sequence). The CDR3 spans 14 residues. As DNA, the CDR3 is TGTGCCAGTAACAAGGACAGGGCGAATCAGCCCCAGCATTTT. It specifies CASNKDRANQPQHF.

The gene calls are TRBV19 and TRBJ1-1, with D perhaps matching TRBD1 (5 bases). Germline CDR1 LNHDA, CDR2 SQIVND (reference sequence). Trimming took 3 bases from V and 4 from J, leaving 15 bases between them. The CDR3 consists of 15 residues. This chain's CDR3 is CASSIGFTGGTEAFF. For the CDR3, the DNA is TGTGCCAGTAGTATCGGGTTCACGGGGGGCACTGAAGCTTTCTTT. The variable domain in full, with the rest retrieved from reference TRBV19 and TRBJ1-1, is DGGITQSPKYLFRKEGQNVTLSCEQNLNHDAMYWYRQDPGQGLRLIYYSQIVNDFQKGDIAEGYSVSREKKESFPLTVTSAQKNPTAFYLCASSIGFTGGTEAFFGQGTRLTVV.

This chain uses TRBV11-2 with TRBJ2-7, with 9 bases aligning to TRBD1. The CDR3 covers 14 residues. Germline V gives CDR1 SGHAT, CDR2 FQNNGV. The V segment lost 5 bases and the J segment 4 bases; nucleotides outside the gene matches: 6. CDR3 in DNA: TGTGCCAGCAGCACCGGACAGGGGCTTTACGAGCAGTACTTC. Amino acids: CASSTGQGLYEQYF.

The genes are TRBV11-1 and TRBJ1-4, with D possibly matching TRBD1 (6 bases). In germline, CDR1 is SGHAT, CDR2 FQDESV (reference sequence). The CDR3 consists of 13 residues. The germline V and J ends were trimmed by 5 bases and 4 bases, with 8 bases remaining between them. CDR3 sequence: CASSRDINEKLFF. The CDR3 DNA reads TGTGCCAGCAGCCGGGACATTAATGAAAAACTGTTTTTT.

The rearrangement links TRBV14 to TRBJ1-2; D is unresolved. The germline V gene encodes CDR1 SGHDN and CDR2 FVKESK. The CDR3 is made up of 12 amino acids. Deletions cut 3 bases from V and 0 bases from J, with 2 bases between. The CDR3 loop is CASSQTNYGYTF. The CDR3 DNA reads as TGTGCCAGCAGCCAGACTAACTATGGCTACACCTTC.

The chain is built from TRBV6-5 and TRBJ1-3; a possible D gene is TRBD1 (5 bases). V shed 5 bases and J shed 3 bases, with 8 bases lying between them. Germline V lookup: CDR1 MNHEY, CDR2 SVGAGI. The CDR3 sequence is 13 residues long. CDR3 DNA: TGTGCCAGCAGTAGGGGCCTTGGAAACACCATATATTTT. It encodes CASSRGLGNTIYF.

V usage is TRBV21-1 and J usage is TRBJ2-3; the table's D call, TRBD2, was not checked against the DNA. TRBV21-1 represents a pseudogene. The CDR3 sequence is 16 residues long. The CDR3 coding sequence is TGTGCCAACTTATCAGAGTGGGAGGGGGGCACAGATACGCAGTATTTT. Translation gives CANLSEWEGGTDTQYF.

This chain joins TRBV6-5 and TRBJ1-2; D may be TRBD1 (5 bases). The germline V gene encodes CDR1 MNHEY and CDR2 SVGAGI. The V end lost 8 bases, the J end lost 2 bases, and 9 bases lay between the germline ends. The CDR3 sequence is 12 residues long. In DNA form, the CDR3 reads TGTGCCAGCGGGGCGGGGAACTATGGCTACACCTTC. Protein sequence: CASGAGNYGYTF.

This chain links TRBV13 with TRBJ2-1; TRBD2 matches at 7 bases. CDR1 and CDR2 (germline): PRHDT, FYEKMQ (reference sequence). The CDR3 has 14 residues. The V gene end was trimmed by 7 bases and the J gene end by 4 bases; junction bases not matched to a gene: 7. In DNA, the CDR3 is TGTGCCAGCAAAGCGCGGGGGACGTACAATGAGCAGTTCTTC. Protein product: CASKARGTYNEQFF.

CDR3 bases: TGTGCCAGCAGCCCCCGTTCTAGCGGGGGGGGCACAGATACGCAGTATTTT. It codes for CASSPRSSGGGTDTQYF. The gene calls are TRBV11-2 and TRBJ2-3; 12 positions agree with TRBD2. Germline V CDR1 and CDR2: SGHAT, FQNNGV. Losses at the gene ends were 5 bases for V and 1 base for J; bases not matched to a gene: 7. This CDR3 spans 17 amino acids.

The chain carries TRBV7-9 and TRBJ1-1; 7 bases map to TRBD1. J lost 11 bases, V lost 5 bases, and 11 bases had no gene match. Germline V gives CDR1 SEHNR, CDR2 FQNEAQ (reference sequence). This CDR3 spans 13 amino acids. In DNA form, the CDR3 reads TGTGCCAGCAGCGACGGGGTCGGCAGGGGGGCTTTCTTT. Protein sequence: CASSDGVGRGAFF.

The chain carries TRBV11-2 and TRBJ2-3, with TRBD1 as a possible D gene (5 bases). Trimming took 2 bases from V and 6 from J, leaving 9 bases between them. The CDR3 covers 13 residues. The V gene's germline CDR1 is SGHAT and CDR2 FQNNGV. CDR3: CASSLIKGDTQYF. The CDR3 nucleotides read TGTGCCAGCAGCTTAATCAAGGGGGATACGCAGTATTTT.

This rearrangement joins TRBV15 to TRBJ2-5, with D perhaps assigned TRBD1 or TRBD2 (6 bases each). Germline values: CDR1 LNHNV, CDR2 YYDKDF (reference sequence). The V end was cut by 0 bases, the J end by 5 bases, with 19 bases between. CDR3 length: 17 residues. This chain's CDR3 is CATSRDLLRGRRETQYF. The CDR3 nucleotides are TGTGCCACCAGCAGAGATTTACTTCGGGGGCGAAGGGAGACCCAGTACTTC.

The chain uses TRBV5-1 and TRBJ1-3; D uncertain. Germline V lookup: CDR1 SGHRS, CDR2 YFSETQ. The CDR3 has 17 residues. V lost 1 base and J 0 bases, leaving 14 bases between the germline ends. CDR3 loop: CASSLSPADLSGNTIYF. In DNA form, the CDR3 reads TGCGCCAGCAGCTTGTCTCCGGCAGATCTCTCTGGAAACACCATATATTTT.

The chain is built from TRBV7-2 and TRBJ1-2; D is unresolved. The CDR3 has 16 residues. V was pared by 5 bases and J by 7 bases, with 23 bases between. Germline V gene lookup returns CDR1 SGHTA and CDR2 FQGNSA. The CDR3 is CASSLNYSPSISGYTF. In DNA form, the CDR3 reads TGTGCCAGCAGCCTTAACTACTCCCCCTCGATCTCTGGCTACACCTTC.

The rearrangement links TRBV4-1 to TRBJ1-1; D perhaps matches TRBD1 (5 bases). This CDR3 is 16 amino acids long. Germline V gives CDR1 MGHRA, CDR2 YSYEKL. The germline V and J ends were trimmed by 2 bases and 1 base, with 14 bases remaining between them. The CDR3 bases are TGCGCCAGCAGCCAACCTCAGGGTCAGCAGAACACTGAAGCTTTCTTT. Translating it yields CASSQPQGQQNTEAFF.

The chain carries TRBV6-5 and TRBJ2-1, with D tentatively TRBD1 (5 bases). Germline-derived CDR1 and CDR2 are MNHEY and SVGAGI. V lost 7 bases and J 7 bases, leaving 11 bases between the germline ends. This CDR3 has 12 residues. For the CDR3, the DNA is TGTGCCAGCAAAGGGGTGCCAAATGAGCAGTTCTTC. It specifies CASKGVPNEQFF.